What follows are 10 T cell receptor beta chains derived from one specimen sequenced in a study of tumor-infiltrating lymphocytes in oesophageal squamous cell carcinoma. TCRdb reprocessed the PCR reads with MiXCR, giving one entry per CDR3 protein. Here the sample spans just under 20,000 distinct CDR3 sequences, roughly two fifths being singletons. Material: normal esophageal tissue next to the tumor. Receptors originate from a male donor with esophageal squamous cell carcinoma.

To note about this clonotype: Since no conserved phenylalanine or tryptophan closes the CDR3, a read error is the likely cause. The DNA is left out, because the CDR3 cannot be placed on it with certainty; the CDR3 is given as TCRdb lists it. This rearrangement joins TRBV7-9 to TRBJ2-7; the table calls TRBD2, which could not be checked here. Per germline, CDR1 SEHNR and CDR2 FQNEAQ (reference sequence). 14 amino acids form the CDR3, both terminal residues included. The CDR3: CASSRENYGYTFGS.

Here the CDR3 DNA reads TGTGCCAGCAGCTTAGCGGGGGCGAAAACTGAAGCTTTCTTT. It translates to CASSLAGAKTEAFF. The genes are TRBV7-9 and TRBJ1-1; a weak D match, TRBD1 (6 bases). Trimming left V 0 bases short and J 5 bases short, with 10 bases between. Germline V gene data show CDR1 as SEHNR and CDR2 as FQNEAQ (reference sequence). The CDR3 is made up of 14 amino acids. The full variable domain, rest sourced from reference TRBV7-9 and TRBJ1-1, is DTGVSQNPRHKITKRGQNVTFRCDPISEHNRLYWYRQTLGQGPEFLTYFQNEAQLEKSRLLSDRFSAERPKGSFSTLEIQRTEQGDSAMYLCASSLAGAKTEAFFGQGTRLTVV.

V and J are TRBV11-2 and TRBJ2-3; D might be TRBD2 (5 bases). The assigned J gene may be wrong: the sequence end matches TRBJ2-7 better. Germline CDR1 is SGHAT and CDR2 is FQNNGV. The CDR3 is made up of 15 amino acids. The CDR3 spells CASSRGTLVGYEQYF. Written as DNA, the CDR3 is TGTGCCAGCAGCCGCGGCACACTAGTTGGCTACGAGCAGTACTTC.

By proportion, this clonotype is large (0.1 to 1%). The chain carries TRBV6-6 and TRBJ2-5; no reliable D call. V was cut by 2 bases and J by 2 bases, with 3 bases left in between. Germline V gene data show CDR1 as MNHNY and CDR2 as SVGAGI (reference sequence). This CDR3 region has 12 residues. The CDR3 here is CASSYGQETQYF. The DNA of the CDR3 is TGTGCCAGCAGTTACGGACAAGAGACCCAGTACTTC.

This clonotype has a handful of counts. V gene TRBV19 combines with J gene TRBJ2-7; 9 positions match TRBD1. Germline V gives CDR1 LNHDA, CDR2 SQIVND (reference sequence). Trimming cost V 5 bases and J 2 bases; bases outside gene matches: 10. The CDR3 extends over 16 amino acids. CDR3 DNA sequence: TGTGCCAGTAGTTTCGCCGGACAGGGGACGGCCTACGAGCAGTACTTC. It translates to CASSFAGQGTAYEQYF.

This sequence joins TRBV7-9 and TRBJ2-4, with a possible D match to TRBD1 (5 bases). CDR1 SEHNR and CDR2 FQNEAQ come from the germline V gene (reference sequence). CDR3 size: 13 residues. Trimming stripped 5 bases from V and 3 bases from J, with 8 bases between. CDR3: CASSQGNKNIQYF. In DNA form, the CDR3 reads TGTGCCAGCAGCCAGGGTAACAAAAACATTCAGTACTTC. Full variable domain (remainder filled in from reference TRBV7-9 and TRBJ2-4): DTGVSQNPRHKITKRGQNVTFRCDPISEHNRLYWYRQTLGQGPEFLTYFQNEAQLEKSRLLSDRFSAERPKGSFSTLEIQRTEQGDSAMYLCASSQGNKNIQYFGAGTRLSVL.

The count of this clonotype is one. The V gene is TRBV6-8, the J gene TRBJ1-1; D possibly corresponds to TRBD1 (6 bases). Germline V gene sequence: CDR1 MNHGY, CDR2 SAAAGT. Between the trimmed V and J ends, which lost 2 bases and 4 bases, there was a span of 17 bases. The CDR3 runs to 16 residues. The CDR3 DNA follows: TGTGCCAGCAGTTACGACGGACAGACCGTGGGCACTGAAGCTTTCTTT. Amino acid sequence: CASSYDGQTVGTEAFF.

V usage is TRBV7-9 and J usage is TRBJ2-1; tentatively, D is TRBD1 (5 bases). Trimming shortened V by 5 bases and J by 7 bases, and 15 bases separated the two germline ends. This CDR3 contains 14 residues. CDR1 is SEHNR and CDR2 is FQNEAQ in the germline V gene (reference sequence). This CDR3 reads CASSPQTAPNEQFF. In nucleotides, the CDR3 is TGTGCCAGCAGCCCACAGACAGCGCCGAATGAGCAGTTCTTC.

In its sample, this clonotype was seen once. The chain recombines TRBV24-1 with TRBJ2-5; D is undetermined. The J call may be mistaken, given a closer DNA end match to TRBJ2-7. Germline V gene data show CDR1 as KGHDR and CDR2 as SFDVKD. The CDR3 is 15 residues long. CDR3 residues: CATSDSIGRTYEQYF. The CDR3 region has the DNA TGTGCCACCAGTGATTCCATCGGACGGACCTACGAGCAGTACTTC.

In DNA, the CDR3 is TGTGCCAGCAGAATCCGGGCCGGCGGGAACACCGGGGAGCTGTATTTT. This sequence encodes CASRIRAGGNTGELYF. The V and J genes are TRBV27 and TRBJ2-3; a weak D match, TRBD2 (6 bases). V lost 6 bases and J lost 14, with 30 bases in between. Germline lookup yields CDR1 MNHEY and CDR2 SMNVEV (reference sequence). This CDR3 is 16 amino acids long.